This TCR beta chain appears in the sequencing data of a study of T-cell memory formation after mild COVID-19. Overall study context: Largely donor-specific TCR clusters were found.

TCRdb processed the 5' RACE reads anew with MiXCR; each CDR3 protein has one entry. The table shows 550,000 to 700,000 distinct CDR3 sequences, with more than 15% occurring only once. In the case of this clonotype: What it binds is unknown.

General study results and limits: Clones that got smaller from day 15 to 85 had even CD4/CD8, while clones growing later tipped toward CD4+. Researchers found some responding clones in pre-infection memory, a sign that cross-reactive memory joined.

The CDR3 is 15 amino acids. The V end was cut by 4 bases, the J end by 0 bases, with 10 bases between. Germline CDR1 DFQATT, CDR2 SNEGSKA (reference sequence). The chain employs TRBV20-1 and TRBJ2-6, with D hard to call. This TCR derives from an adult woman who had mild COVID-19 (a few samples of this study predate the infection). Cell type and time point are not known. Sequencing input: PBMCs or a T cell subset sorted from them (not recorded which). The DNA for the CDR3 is TGCAGTGCTAAGCGCCGGAGCTCTGGGGCCAACGTCCTGACTTTC. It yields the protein CSAKRRSSGANVLTF.